The 27 T cell receptor beta chains below come from one sample, sequenced in a study of OX40 agonist ivuxolimab in advanced cancers. Profiled with immunoSEQ multiplex PCR; TCRdb holds only in-frame clones, not every one. The sample lists roughly 75,000 clones, about 88% seen once, with 1.1% in the top ten. The specimen was CD4+ or CD8+ T cells sorted from blood, collected in a trial of the OX40 agonist ivuxolimab. Source of these receptors: an adult with an advanced solid tumor such as melanoma, head and neck, liver or kidney cancer.

The chain has TRBV4-1 and TRBJ1-1; 11 bases map to TRBD1. J was trimmed by 6 bases and V by 4 bases; bases with no gene match: 13. The germline gives CDR1 MGHRA, CDR2 YSYEKL. The CDR3 runs 17 residues. This CDR3 reads CASSRRGPGQGVSEAFF. CDR3 bases: TGCGCCAGCAGCCGAAGGGGACCGGGACAGGGGGTTTCTGAAGCTTTCTTT.

The sample holds one count of this clone. This chain links TRBV6-5 with TRBJ2-7; a possible D gene is TRBD1 (6 bases). CDR3 length equals 13 residues. Per the germline V gene, CDR1 is MNHEY and CDR2 is SVGAGI. V was trimmed by 5 bases and J by 1 base, leaving 9 bases between them. Here the CDR3 DNA reads TGTGCCAGCAGTCGGACAGCGTCCTACGAGCAGTACTTC. Its translation is CASSRTASYEQYF.

The chain has TRBV11-2 and TRBJ2-5, with TRBD1 matching over 7 bases. The J segment lost 3 bases and the V segment lost 4 bases, leaving 11 bases of the junction unmatched. This CDR3 has 16 residues. The germline gives CDR1 SGHAT, CDR2 FQNNGV. CDR3 protein: CASSSGELGGEETQYF. The CDR3 coding sequence is TGTGCCAGCAGCTCTGGGGAGCTAGGGGGCGAAGAGACCCAGTACTTC.

The rearrangement links TRBV7-2 to TRBJ2-1, with D perhaps matching TRBD1 or TRBD2 (5 bases each). V was cut by 1 base and J by 10 bases, with 14 bases left in between. The CDR3 spans 14 residues. Germline values: CDR1 SGHTA, CDR2 FQGNSA. The CDR3 spells CASSLGFSEGEQFF. CDR3 bases: TGTGCCAGCAGCTTAGGATTCAGTGAGGGGGAGCAGTTCTTC.

This chain joins TRBV19 and TRBJ2-1; 11 nucleotides align to TRBD2. This CDR3 comprises 19 residues. V gave up 6 bases and J gave up 3 bases; unmatched junction bases: 16. Looked up from germline, CDR1 is LNHDA and CDR2 is SQIVND (reference sequence). CDR3 sequence: CASRRGELAGGPRYNEQFF. The CDR3 DNA sequence: TGTGCCAGTAGAAGGGGTGAGCTAGCGGGAGGACCACGCTACAATGAGCAGTTCTTC.

This chain connects TRBV6-6 to TRBJ2-1; 14 bases agree with TRBD2. V was pared by 6 bases and J by 8 bases, with 9 bases of the junction left unmatched. Germline CDR1 reads MNHNY; CDR2 reads SVGAGI (reference sequence). The length of the CDR3 is 16 residues. DNA of the CDR3: TGTGCCAGCAGAGCCGGGACTAGCGGGAGAATCCATGAGCAGTTCTTC. It encodes CASRAGTSGRIHEQFF.

This clone was detected only a few times. The V and J genes are TRBV9 and TRBJ1-5; D unclear. Germline CDR1 and CDR2: SGDLS and YYNGEE. V was trimmed by 0 bases and J by 3 bases, leaving 7 bases between them. This CDR3 contains 14 residues. DNA for the CDR3: TGTGCCAGCAGCGTAGACGCATACAATCAGCCCCAGCATTTT. This translates into CASSVDAYNQPQHF.

The rearrangement joins TRBV5-1 to TRBJ2-1; D unclear. Germline V gene sequence: CDR1 SGHRS, CDR2 YFSETQ. There are 14 residues in the CDR3. V gave up 0 bases and J gave up 6 bases, with 10 bases separating them. Here the CDR3 reads CASSLAGSVNEQFF. In DNA form, the CDR3 reads TGCGCCAGCAGCTTGGCCGGCAGTGTCAATGAGCAGTTCTTC.

The chain combines TRBV11-2 with TRBJ2-3; D remains unclear. Trimming removed 8 bases from V and 0 bases from J, with 9 bases in between. CDR3 length: 13 residues. CDR1 is SGHAT, CDR2 FQNNGV, per germline. The CDR3 here is CASGKGSTDTQYF. CDR3 bases: TGTGCCAGCGGGAAGGGAAGCACAGATACGCAGTATTTT.

This clone has just a few counts. The rearrangement links TRBV7-6 to TRBJ2-3, with TRBD2 matching over 11 bases. The germline gives CDR1 SGHVS, CDR2 FNYEAQ. The ends lost 5 bases at V and 4 bases at J; junction bases unmatched: 11. The CDR3 is 17 residues long. The CDR3 is CASSPPTSGSVPDTQYF. The CDR3 nucleotides read TGTGCCAGCAGCCCGCCCACTAGCGGGAGCGTTCCAGATACGCAGTATTTT.

This rearrangement joins TRBV18 to TRBJ1-4; D might be TRBD1 (6 bases). Germline loops: CDR1 KGHSH, CDR2 LQKENI. V dropped 6 bases and J dropped 5 bases, with 13 bases sitting between them. The CDR3 is 14 amino acids. The CDR3 DNA reads as TGTGCCAGCTCCCTGGACAGCGGGAATGAAAAACTGTTTTTT. Its translation is CASSLDSGNEKLFF.

This clone was detected only once. The V gene is TRBV4-1, the J gene TRBJ2-1; no reliable D call. Germline V gives CDR1 MGHRA, CDR2 YSYEKL. V shed 0 bases and J shed 0 bases, with 9 bases lying between them. CDR3 length: 16 residues. The CDR3, as DNA: TGCGCCAGCAGCCAAGATGGAGTGGGCTCCTACAATGAGCAGTTCTTC. It is translated as CASSQDGVGSYNEQFF.

The chain combines TRBV7-9 with TRBJ2-7; TRBD2 aligns across 10 bases. Germline V gives CDR1 SEHNR, CDR2 FQNEAQ (reference sequence). The CDR3 extends over 14 amino acids. With V trimmed by 4 bases and J by 2 bases, 2 bases remained unmatched. CDR3 nucleotide sequence: TGTGCCAGCAGCTCAAGCGGGAGGGCCTACGAGCAGTACTTC. Translated, it gives CASSSSGRAYEQYF.

The chain has TRBV14 and TRBJ2-1; TRBD1 aligns across 7 bases. V lost 1 base to trimming and J lost 2 bases; unmatched junction nucleotides: 2. Germline values: CDR1 SGHDN, CDR2 FVKESK. The CDR3 is 15 residues long. The CDR3: CASSQGQGAYNEQFF. As DNA, the CDR3 is TGTGCCAGCAGCCAAGGACAGGGAGCCTACAATGAGCAGTTCTTC. Drawing the rest from reference TRBV14 and TRBJ2-1, the complete variable domain is EAGVTQFPSHSVIEKGQTVTLRCDPISGHDNLYWYRRVMGKEIKFLLHFVKESKQDESGMPNNRFLAERTGGTYSTLKVQPAELEDSGVYFCASSQGQGAYNEQFFGPGTRLTVL.

The chain uses TRBV28 and TRBJ2-1, with 7 nucleotides matching TRBD2. The CDR3 contains 15 residues. Per germline, CDR1 MDHEN and CDR2 SYDVKM. The ends lost 3 bases at V and 0 bases at J; junction bases unmatched: 2. DNA for the CDR3: TGTGCCAGCAGTTTTGGCGGGAGCTCCTACAATGAGCAGTTCTTC. It encodes CASSFGGSSYNEQFF.

This chain links TRBV28 with TRBJ1-6; D might be TRBD1 (5 bases). Germline CDR1 reads MDHEN; CDR2 reads SYDVKM. The CDR3 is 18 amino acids. V lost 9 bases to trimming and J lost 7 bases, with 28 bases between them. The CDR3 bases are TGTGCCAGTAAAACACGAACAAATCCGGGGCTGCAAAATTCACCCCTCCACTTT. It codes for CASKTRTNPGLQNSPLHF.

CDR3 region: CASSGQLGYGYTF. The CDR3 coding sequence is TGTGCCAGCAGTGGACAGCTTGGATATGGCTACACCTTC. The chain is built from TRBV2 and TRBJ1-2, with a weak D call TRBD1 (5 bases). The CDR3 contains 13 residues. Deletions cut 4 bases from V and 5 bases from J, with 11 bases between. Germline assignment: CDR1 SNHLY and CDR2 FYNNEI.

V usage is TRBV6-1 and J usage is TRBJ2-1, with TRBD2 as a possible D gene (5 bases). The length of the CDR3 is 17 residues. Per germline, CDR1 MNHNS and CDR2 SASEGT. V shed 4 bases and J shed 0 bases, with 16 bases lying between them. The CDR3 nucleotides are TGTGCCAGCAGTGCGATAATAGGGAGCCTCTCCTACAATGAGCAGTTCTTC. The encoded protein is CASSAIIGSLSYNEQFF.

As DNA, the CDR3 is TGTGCCAGTAGTATAACTAGTCCGTCCGGGGAGCTGTTTTTT. Translation gives CASSITSPSGELFF. This sequence joins TRBV19 and TRBJ2-2, with D possibly TRBD2 on 5 matching bases. This CDR3 comprises 14 residues. Germline V lookup: CDR1 LNHDA, CDR2 SQIVND (reference sequence). Trimming shortened V by 2 bases and J by 6 bases, and 10 bases separated the two germline ends.

The J gene is TRBJ2-1, the V gene TRBV11-3; D is perhaps TRBD1 (6 bases). The CDR3 spans 17 residues. Germline V CDR1 and CDR2: SGHNT, YENEEA. V was pared by 3 bases and J by 0 bases, with 15 bases between. The chain's CDR3 is CASSFGNRVSSYNEQFF. DNA of the CDR3: TGTGCCAGCAGCTTTGGCAACAGGGTAAGCTCCTACAATGAGCAGTTCTTC.

This clone was seen a single time. This sequence joins TRBV6-5 and TRBJ2-7; 8 bases are a match to TRBD2. The germline V gene has CDR1 MNHEY and CDR2 SVGAGI. The CDR3 consists of 16 residues. V lost 2 bases to trimming and J lost 0 bases; unmatched junction nucleotides: 6. The CDR3 sequence is CASSYVAGGSSYEQYF. CDR3 DNA: TGTGCCAGCAGTTACGTTGCGGGAGGCAGCTCCTACGAGCAGTACTTC.

The chain has TRBV19 and TRBJ2-7; D is uncertain. V was cut by 4 bases and J by 1 base, with 5 bases left in between. The V gene's germline CDR1 is LNHDA and CDR2 SQIVND (reference sequence). The CDR3 is 12 residues long. This CDR3 reads CASSTQSYEQYF. As DNA, the CDR3 is TGTGCCAGTAGTACACAGTCCTACGAGCAGTACTTC.

V gene TRBV18 combines with J gene TRBJ1-2; unclear D gene. Germline CDR1 and CDR2: KGHSH and LQKENI. With 6 bases removed from V and 2 bases from J, the gap between germline ends came to 10 bases. The length of the CDR3 is 13 residues. CDR3 region: CASSRTSNYGYTF. In nucleotides, the CDR3 is TGTGCCAGCTCGCGGACGAGCAACTATGGCTACACCTTC.

On this clone itself: Other DNA sequences in the sample encode the same CDR3. The chain joins TRBV28 to TRBJ2-7, with 10 bases aligning to TRBD2. The trim removed 5 bases at V and 2 bases at J, leaving 6 bases unmatched. The CDR3 has 15 residues. Germline values: CDR1 MDHEN, CDR2 SYDVKM. The CDR3 sequence: CASSLGSGRAYEQYF. Written as DNA, the CDR3 is TGTGCCAGCAGTCTAGGAAGCGGGAGGGCCTACGAGCAGTACTTC.

V usage is TRBV28 and J usage is TRBJ2-3; 13 positions agree with TRBD2. The germline V gene encodes CDR1 MDHEN and CDR2 SYDVKM. The V and J ends lost 6 bases and 0 bases, in that order; junction bases with no gene match: 0. The CDR3 has 15 amino acids. The DNA for the CDR3 is TGTGCCAGCAGACTAGCGGGAGGGAGCACAGATACGCAGTATTTT. Translated, it gives CASRLAGGSTDTQYF.

The chain combines TRBV9 with TRBJ2-1; the D gene could be TRBD1 or TRBD2 (6 bases each). Trimming removed 4 bases at V and 8 bases at J, with 25 bases between. This CDR3 has 17 residues. CDR1 is SGDLS and CDR2 is YYNGEE in the germline V gene. CDR3 protein: CASSSQPLTSGGYEQFF. The CDR3 coding sequence is TGTGCCAGCAGCTCCCAACCCCTCACCTCCGGGGGCTATGAGCAGTTCTTC. The full variable domain, with the rest looked up from reference TRBV9 and TRBJ2-1, is DSGVTQTPKHLITATGQRVTLRCSPRSGDLSVYWYQQSLDQGLQFLIQYYNGEERAKGNILERFSAQQFPDLHSELNLSSLELGDSALYFCASSSQPLTSGGYEQFFGPGTRLTVL.

This clone was observed once. The rearrangement links TRBV7-2 to TRBJ1-3; possible D gene TRBD1, 6 bases. Trimming removed 5 bases from V and 1 base from J, with 15 bases in between. Germline CDR1 SGHTA, CDR2 FQGNSA. This CDR3 is built from 16 residues. The CDR3 spells CASSPAGGTSGNTIYF. Written as DNA, the CDR3 is TGTGCCAGCAGCCCGGCGGGGGGCACTTCTGGAAACACCATATATTTT.